This is a list of T cell receptor beta chains from one sample in a study of cytomegalovirus exposure and HLA in healthy donors. The table came from immunoSEQ multiplex PCR; TCRdb's copy has only in-frame clones and leaves some out. The data hold more than 150,000 clones, with about 77% observed a single time. Specimen: PBMCs. The receptor set was obtained from a woman aged 30 to 39 in good health and CMV-seropositive. Both conserved end residues are part of each CDR3. D genes are given only for firm matches. For some rows the clone size is stated as once, few or many, or as a class when expanded; others skip it.

V	size	J	D	CDR3	DNA
TRBV6-6	NA	TRBJ2-3	TRBD2	CASSYSGTSVADTQYF	TGTGCCAGCAGTTACTCGGGGACTAGCGTTGCAGATACGCAGTATTTT
TRBV5-4	few	TRBJ1-1	TRBD1	CASSSEGARAKTEAFF	TGTGCCAGCAGTTCTGAGGGGGCGCGGGCTAAGACTGAAGCTTTCTTT
TRBV5-1	NA	TRBJ1-2	NA	CASSYGTLYGYTF	TGCGCCAGCAGTTACGGGACACTCTATGGCTACACCTTC
TRBV4-1	NA	TRBJ2-5	NA	CASSQVTAPETQYF	TGCGCCAGCAGCCAAGTGACTGCCCCAGAGACCCAGTACTTC
TRBV6-1	NA	TRBJ2-7	NA	CASNLGERYEQYF	TGTGCCAGCAACCTCGGCGAGCGCTACGAGCAGTACTTC
TRBV5-6	few	TRBJ2-7	NA	CASSWGDTYEQYF	TGTGCCAGCAGCTGGGGAGACACGTACGAGCAGTACTTC
TRBV5-5	NA	TRBJ1-5	NA	CASSLELRDTMGQPQHF	TGTGCCAGCAGCTTGGAGCTTCGGGACACTATGGGCCAGCCCCAGCATTTT
TRBV5-1	NA	TRBJ2-2	NA	CASSLVPPSPGLNTGELFF	TGCGCCAGCAGCTTGGTCCCCCCAAGTCCCGGACTGAACACCGGGGAGCTGTTTTTT
TRBV7-7	NA	TRBJ2-3	TRBD2	CASSLGGGDTDTQYF	TGTGCTAGCAGCTTGGGCGGGGGAGACACAGATACGCAGTATTTT
TRBV7-3	NA	TRBJ2-2	NA	CASSLRGTTGELFF	TGTGCCAGCAGCCTCAGGGGTACCACCGGGGAGCTGTTTTTT
TRBV14	NA	TRBJ2-7	NA	CASSQGAKQYF	TGTGCCAGCAGCCAAGGGGCAAAGCAGTACTTC
TRBV6-1	NA	TRBJ2-2	TRBD2	CASQPSGNTGELFF	TGTGCCAGTCAACCTAGCGGGAACACCGGGGAGCTGTTTTTT
TRBV10-2	NA	TRBJ2-6	NA	CASSESDTGRAGANVLTF	TGCGCCAGCAGTGAGTCGGATACGGGAAGGGCCGGGGCCAACGTCCTGACTTTC
TRBV28	NA	TRBJ2-7	NA	CASSPPTPQRVTYEQYF	TGTGCCAGCAGTCCCCCCACTCCCCAGCGGGTAACCTACGAGCAGTACTTC
TRBV5-1	NA	TRBJ2-3	NA	CASNGAGTDTQYF	TGCGCCAGCAACGGAGCGGGCACAGATACGCAGTATTTT
TRBV10-3	NA	TRBJ2-7	TRBD1	CAVRDSSYEQYF	TGTGCCGTCCGGGACAGCTCTTATGAGCAGTACTTC
TRBV5-4	NA	TRBJ1-1	NA	CASSFGPQGTEAFF	TGTGCCAGCAGCTTCGGGCCCCAGGGAACTGAAGCTTTCTTT
TRBV2	NA	TRBJ1-1	NA	CASSELRNTEAFF	TGTGCCAGCAGTGAACTTAGGAACACTGAAGCTTTCTTT
TRBV5-1	NA	TRBJ2-5	NA	CASSLGAEETQYF	TGCGCCAGCAGCTTGGGGGCCGAAGAGACCCAGTACTTC
TRBV9	NA	TRBJ2-7	TRBD1	CASSVGDRVYEQYF	TGTGCCAGCAGCGTGGGGGACAGGGTATACGAGCAGTACTTC
TRBV6-1	NA	TRBJ1-2	TRBD1	CASRGDSLNYGYTF	TGTGCCAGCAGGGGGGACAGCTTAAACTATGGCTACACCTTC
TRBV2	NA	TRBJ2-7	NA	CASSLYEQYF	TGTGCCAGCAGCCTCTACGAGCAGTACTTC
TRBV7-6	NA	TRBJ1-3	NA	CASSLRGAGNTIYF	TGTGCCAGCAGCTTACGCGGGGCGGGAAACACCATATATTTT
TRBV7-9	NA	TRBJ2-1	TRBD2	CASSPLGLAETYNEQFF	TGTGCCAGCAGCCCGTTAGGGCTAGCGGAAACCTACAATGAGCAGTTCTTC
TRBV27	NA	TRBJ1-2	TRBD1	CASRWGTGPYGYTF	TGTGCCAGCAGGTGGGGGACAGGCCCCTATGGCTACACCTTC
TRBV5-1	NA	TRBJ1-1	NA	CASSFKQNTEAFF	TGCGCCAGCAGCTTTAAACAGAACACTGAAGCTTTCTTT
TRBV18	NA	TRBJ1-1	NA	CASSPTFTSEAFF	TGTGCCAGCTCACCCACTTTTACGTCTGAAGCTTTCTTT
TRBV27	NA	TRBJ1-1	NA	CASARGREAFF	TGTGCCAGCGCCCGGGGTAGAGAAGCTTTCTTT
TRBV18	once	TRBJ1-2	TRBD1	CASSPRTGGSSKGYTF	TGTGCCAGCTCACCAAGGACAGGGGGCTCAAGTAAGGGCTACACCTTC
TRBV5-6	few	TRBJ1-1	NA	CASSTTGLNTEAFF	TGTGCCAGCAGCACAACAGGGCTGAACACTGAAGCTTTCTTT
TRBV21-1	NA	TRBJ1-2	NA	CASSPRGGPGPGYTF	TGTGCCAGCAGCCCAAGAGGTGGACCAGGGCCTGGCTACACCTTC
TRBV6-6	NA	TRBJ1-1	TRBD1	CASRSTGGAGAFF	TGTGCCAGCAGGTCGACAGGGGGCGCAGGAGCTTTCTTT
TRBV5-1	few	TRBJ1-4	NA	CASSGQGMVEKLFF	TGCGCCAGCAGCGGTCAGGGTATGGTAGAAAAACTGTTTTTT
TRBV4-2	NA	TRBJ1-5	TRBD1	CASSIKLGTGDQPQHF	TGTGCCAGCAGCATTAAACTGGGAACAGGGGATCAGCCCCAGCATTTT
TRBV19	once	TRBJ2-1	NA	CASSIDSGDYSYNEQFF	TGTGCCAGTAGTATAGATTCAGGGGACTACTCCTACAATGAGCAGTTCTTC
TRBV28	NA	TRBJ2-1	TRBD2	CASSSTRASGERNEQFF	TGTGCCAGCAGTTCCACACGGGCTAGCGGGGAAAGGAATGAGCAGTTCTTC
TRBV6-1	NA	TRBJ1-2	TRBD1	CASRSGGTNYGYTF	TGTGCCAGCAGGTCAGGGGGGACTAACTATGGCTACACCTTC
TRBV7-9	NA	TRBJ1-5	NA	CASSFGDQPQHF	TGTGCCAGCAGCTTCGGGGATCAGCCCCAGCATTTT
TRBV4-1	NA	TRBJ2-5	NA	CASSQKMSGKGTQYF	TGCGCCAGCAGCCAAAAGATGTCGGGGAAAGGGACCCAGTACTTC